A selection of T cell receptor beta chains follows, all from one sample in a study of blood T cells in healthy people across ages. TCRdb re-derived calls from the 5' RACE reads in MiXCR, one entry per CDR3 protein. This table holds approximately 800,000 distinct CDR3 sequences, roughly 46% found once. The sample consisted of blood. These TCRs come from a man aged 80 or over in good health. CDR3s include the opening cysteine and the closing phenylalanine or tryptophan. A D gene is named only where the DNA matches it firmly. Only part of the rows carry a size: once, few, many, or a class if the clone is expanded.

CDR3: CSVPGAGRYEQYF
DNA: TGCAGCGTCCCCGGGGCAGGGCGCTACGAGCAGTACTTC
size: many
V: TRBV29-1
J: TRBJ2-7
D: .

CDR3: CSASAAGYTDTQYF
DNA: TGCAGTGCTTCCGCCGCAGGGTACACAGATACGCAGTATTTT
size: .
V: TRBV20-1
J: TRBJ2-3
D: .

CDR3: CASSQDPWANYGYTF
DNA: TGCGCCAGCAGCCAAGATCCCTGGGCCAACTATGGCTACACCTTC
size: once
V: TRBV4-3
J: TRBJ1-2
D: .

CDR3: CASSGQGFYNEQFF
DNA: TGTGCCAGCTCGGGACAGGGGTTTTACAATGAGCAGTTCTTC
size: many
V: TRBV12-3/TRBV12-4
J: TRBJ2-1
D: TRBD1

CDR3: CSAPLAGSNEQYF
DNA: TGCAGTGCCCCCCTAGCTGGCTCGAACGAGCAGTACTTC
size: .
V: TRBV20-1
J: TRBJ2-7
D: .

CDR3: CASSSDRGSTDTQYF
DNA: TGTGCCAGCAGCTCCGACAGGGGCAGCACAGATACGCAGTATTTT
size: few
V: TRBV11-2
J: TRBJ2-3
D: TRBD1

CDR3: CASSLEVDSSYEQYF
DNA: TGTGCCAGCAGCTTAGAAGTGGATAGCTCCTACGAGCAGTACTTC
size: few
V: TRBV7-2
J: TRBJ2-7
D: .

CDR3: CASSRYSVADTQYF
DNA: TGTGCCAGCAGTCGTTATAGTGTGGCAGATACGCAGTATTTT
size: .
V: TRBV7-9
J: TRBJ2-3
D: .

CDR3: CASSSSDLNEQFF
DNA: TGCGCCAGCAGCTCGTCGGATTTGAATGAGCAGTTCTTC
size: .
V: TRBV5-1
J: TRBJ2-1
D: .

CDR3: CASSHRPSGGGYTF
DNA: TGTGCCAGCAGTCACCGACCGTCCGGTGGGGGCTACACCTTC
size: .
V: TRBV12-3/TRBV12-4
J: TRBJ1-2
D: .